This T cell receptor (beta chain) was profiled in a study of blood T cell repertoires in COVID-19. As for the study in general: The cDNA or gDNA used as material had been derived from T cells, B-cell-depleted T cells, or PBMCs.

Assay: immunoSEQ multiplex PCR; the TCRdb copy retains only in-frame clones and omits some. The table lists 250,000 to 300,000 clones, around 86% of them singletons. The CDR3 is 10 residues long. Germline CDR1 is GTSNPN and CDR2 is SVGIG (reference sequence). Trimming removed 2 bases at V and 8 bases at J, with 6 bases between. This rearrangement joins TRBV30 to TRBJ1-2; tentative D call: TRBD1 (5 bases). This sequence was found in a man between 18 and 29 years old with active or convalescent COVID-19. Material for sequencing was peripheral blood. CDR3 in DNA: TGTGCCTGGAGTTCAGGGGGCTACACCTTC. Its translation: CAWSSGGYTF.